This is a list of T cell receptor beta chains from one sample in a study of blood T cells in healthy people across ages. TCRdb redid the calling of the 5' RACE reads with MiXCR, one entry per CDR3 protein. The sample carries about 1.5 million distinct CDR3 sequences, under 55% recorded once. The sequenced material came from blood. The receptors stem from a young woman in good health. Both conserved end residues are part of each CDR3. D genes are given only for firm matches. Expanded clones are given a class, and other clones once, few, many or no size at all.

v_gene	j_gene	abundance	d_gene	CDR3nt	CDR3aa
TRBV14	TRBJ2-1	few	NA	TGTGCCAGCAGCCAAGACGGGCCTCCCTACAATGAGCAGTTCTTC	CASSQDGPPYNEQFF
TRBV7-8	TRBJ2-4	few	NA	TGTGCCAGCAGCTTATACAACAGAAACGCGGACATTCAGTACTTC	CASSLYNRNADIQYF
TRBV4-3	TRBJ2-3	NA	NA	TGCGCCAGCAGCCAAGGGCATCAAGATACGCAGTATTTT	CASSQGHQDTQYF
TRBV25-1	TRBJ2-7	few	TRBD2	TGTGCCACGGCCTTAGTTAGCGGGAGTTACGAGCAGTACTTC	CATALVSGSYEQYF
TRBV4-1	TRBJ2-2	NA	TRBD1	TGCGCTAGCAGCCAGGGGACAGTGGGTATAATGAACACCGGGGAGCTGTTTTTT	CASSQGTVGIMNTGELFF
TRBV20-1	TRBJ2-1	few	TRBD2	TGCAGTGCTAGAGCCCTAGCGGCCGCAGTCTACAATGAGCAGTTCTTC	CSARALAAAVYNEQFF
TRBV5-1	TRBJ2-1	NA	TRBD2	TGCGCCAGCAGCTTCACTAGCGGGGGTTACAGTGAGCAGTTCTTC	CASSFTSGGYSEQFF
TRBV18	TRBJ2-7	NA	TRBD1	TGTGCCAGCTCACCACCGGCCGGGACAGGGGAGTCCCTTTTCTCCTACGAGCAGTACTTC	CASSPPAGTGESLFSYEQYF
TRBV29-1	TRBJ2-7	NA	NA	TGCAGCGTTGGAGGGAACATCCCCTCTTCCTACAATGAGCAGTACTTC	CSVGGNIPSSYNEQYF
TRBV7-2	TRBJ1-1	few	NA	TGTGCCAGCAGCTCGGCGCTAAACACTGAAGCTTTCTTT	CASSSALNTEAFF
TRBV21-1	TRBJ1-1	once	NA	TGTGCCAGCAGCAAAGATCGACAGGCCATGAACACTGAAGCTTTCTTT	CASSKDRQAMNTEAFF
TRBV27	TRBJ2-4	NA	NA	TGTGCCAGCAGTTTATTCTTCGGGGGGCCCAAAAACATTCAGTACTTC	CASSLFFGGPKNIQYF
TRBV20-1	TRBJ1-6	few	NA	TGCAGTGCTAGAGTGAGCAGGGTCCATTCACCCCTCCACTTT	CSARVSRVHSPLHF
TRBV7-2	TRBJ2-7	many	NA	TGTGCCAGCAGCGAGATATCCGCTAGGGGCTACGAGCAGTACTTC	CASSEISARGYEQYF
TRBV29-1	TRBJ1-3	NA	NA	TGCAGCGTTGCCCCTCAGGGGAGAAACACCATATATTTT	CSVAPQGRNTIYF
TRBV7-8	TRBJ1-1	NA	TRBD1	TGTGCCAGCAGCTTACTGACAGGGAGTGAAGCTTTCTTT	CASSLLTGSEAFF
TRBV2	TRBJ1-1	NA	NA	TGTGCCAGCGCACCGGAGGCTGAACTTTGGGCGGACACTGAAGCTTTCTTT	CASAPEAELWADTEAFF
TRBV9	TRBJ2-2	NA	NA	TGTGCCAGCAGCGTAGTTGGCACACAGAACACCGGGGAGCTGTTTTTT	CASSVVGTQNTGELFF
TRBV7-9	TRBJ1-2	NA	NA	TGTGCCAGCAGTCCCACCGGCCCGGGTGGCTACACCTTC	CASSPTGPGGYTF
TRBV7-9	TRBJ1-3	NA	NA	TGTGCCAGCAGCTCCCCCTCCTCCTGGACAGCTGGAAACACCATATATTTT	CASSSPSSWTAGNTIYF
TRBV15	TRBJ2-1	few	NA	TGTGCCACCAGCAGAGAGACAGTCCGATACTACAATGAGCAGTTCTTC	CATSRETVRYYNEQFF
TRBV20-1	TRBJ1-1	few	NA	TGCAGTGCTAGAGATCTGGACAGAGAAGCTTTCTTT	CSARDLDREAFF
TRBV28	TRBJ2-7	once	TRBD2	TGTGCCAGCAGGTTCCCTAGCGGGAGCTTAGTTTACGAGCAGTACTTC	CASRFPSGSLVYEQYF
TRBV6-5	TRBJ2-1	few	TRBD1	TGTGCCAGCAGTTGGCGGGACAGGGGGATCTACAATGAGCAGTTCTTC	CASSWRDRGIYNEQFF
TRBV18	TRBJ1-4	few	TRBD1	TGTGCCAGCTCACTGGGACAGGAGCCTGAAAAACTGTTTTTT	CASSLGQEPEKLFF
TRBV29-1	TRBJ2-2	NA	TRBD2	TGCAGCGTTGAAGGGACTAGCGTGGGCACCGGGGAGCTGTTTTTT	CSVEGTSVGTGELFF
TRBV4-1	TRBJ2-7	NA	TRBD1	TGCGCCAGCAGCCCTGGACAGGGTTTCACCTACGAGCAGTACTTC	CASSPGQGFTYEQYF
TRBV4-3	TRBJ2-1	few	NA	TGCGCCAGCAGCCAAGGGACAGCCGAGCAGTTCTTC	CASSQGTAEQFF
TRBV7-9	TRBJ1-1	few	TRBD1	TGTGCCAGCAGCTTACCCCGGACAGGCCTTGAAGCTTTCTTT	CASSLPRTGLEAFF
TRBV12-3/TRBV12-4	TRBJ1-1	NA	NA	TGTGCCAGCAGCTTCTATACAGGGCAAGCTTTCTTT	CASSFYTGQAFF
TRBV6-2/TRBV6-3	TRBJ2-7	few	NA	TGTGCCAGCAGTCAATCGACAGCTTCCTACGAGCAGTACTTC	CASSQSTASYEQYF
TRBV6-2/TRBV6-3	TRBJ2-5	NA	NA	TGTGCCAGCAGTTACTCGCCTGGGACCGCGCAGTACTTC	CASSYSPGTAQYF
TRBV25-1	TRBJ1-6	once	TRBD1	TGTGCCAGCAGTGCCAAACAGGGGCCACCCCCCCACTTT	CASSAKQGPPPHF
TRBV6-6	TRBJ2-1	NA	NA	TGTGCCAGCAGTTACGAGACACTTGGCAATGAGCAGTTCTTC	CASSYETLGNEQFF
TRBV20-1	TRBJ2-5	NA	TRBD2	TGCAGTCAAATTAGGAGCGGGAGTCTAGAGACCCAGTACTTC	CSQIRSGSLETQYF
TRBV4-3	TRBJ2-1	NA	TRBD2	TGCGCCAGCAGCCAAGGAGGACTAGCGGGGGGGTTTGAGCAGTTCTTC	CASSQGGLAGGFEQFF
TRBV3-1	TRBJ1-6	NA	TRBD1	TGTGCCAGCAGCCGCGGACAGGGTAGTGGTTCACCCCTCCACTTT	CASSRGQGSGSPLHF
TRBV7-3	TRBJ2-7	NA	TRBD2	TGTGCCAGCAGCTTCCTGACTAGCGCCTCCTACAATGAGCAGTACTTC	CASSFLTSASYNEQYF
TRBV3-1	TRBJ1-2	few	NA	TGTGCCAGCAGCCAAGGGGTCCCCTGGGGTAACTATGGCTACACCTTC	CASSQGVPWGNYGYTF
TRBV2	TRBJ1-1	few	NA	TGTGCCAGCAGGGGGAAGGAAGACACTGAAGCTTTCTTT	CASRGKEDTEAFF
TRBV12-5	TRBJ2-1	NA	NA	TGTGCTAGTGGTTCCCTCGGATTGGGCCAAGAGACCCAGTTCTTC	CASGSLGLGQETQFF
TRBV6-5	TRBJ1-6	NA	TRBD1	TGTGCCAGCAGTTATTACGCGGACAGGGATAATTCACCCCTCCACTTT	CASSYYADRDNSPLHF
TRBV3-1	TRBJ1-5	few	TRBD1	TGTGCCAGCAGCCGGGGACAGTTAAATCAGCCCCAGCATTTT	CASSRGQLNQPQHF